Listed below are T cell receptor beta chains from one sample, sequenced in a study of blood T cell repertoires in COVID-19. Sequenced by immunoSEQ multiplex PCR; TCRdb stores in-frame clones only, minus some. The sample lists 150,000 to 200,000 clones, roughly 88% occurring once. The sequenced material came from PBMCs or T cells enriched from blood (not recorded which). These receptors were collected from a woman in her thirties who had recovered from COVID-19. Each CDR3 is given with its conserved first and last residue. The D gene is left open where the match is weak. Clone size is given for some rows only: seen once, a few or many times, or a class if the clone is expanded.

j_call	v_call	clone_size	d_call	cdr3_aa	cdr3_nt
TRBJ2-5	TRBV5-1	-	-	CASSLAGVRRETQYF	TGCGCCAGCAGCTTGGCGGGGGTTCGGAGAGAGACCCAGTACTTC
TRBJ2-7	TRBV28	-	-	CASSSGTYEQYF	TGTGCCAGCAGTAGCGGCACCTACGAGCAGTACTTC
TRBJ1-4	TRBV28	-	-	CASSLYEEGMINEKLFF	TGTGCCAGCAGTTTATACGAGGAGGGAATGATTAATGAAAAACTGTTTTTT
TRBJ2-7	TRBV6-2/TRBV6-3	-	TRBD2	CASSDSGRGFYEQYF	TGTGCCAGCAGTGATAGCGGGAGAGGTTTCTACGAGCAGTACTTC
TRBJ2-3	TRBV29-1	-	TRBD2	CSVLGTRASDTQYF	TGCAGCGTTCTTGGGACTAGGGCGTCAGATACGCAGTATTTT
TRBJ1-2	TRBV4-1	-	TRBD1	CASSQEQGAVGYTF	TGCGCCAGCAGCCAAGAACAGGGGGCTGTAGGCTACACCTTC
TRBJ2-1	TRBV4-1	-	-	CASSQERDKTSYNEQFF	TGCGCCAGCAGCCAAGAACGAGACAAGACATCCTACAATGAGCAGTTCTTC
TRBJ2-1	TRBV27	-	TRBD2	CASSHQTSGNNEQFF	TGTGCCAGCAGTCACCAGACTAGCGGAAACAATGAGCAGTTCTTC
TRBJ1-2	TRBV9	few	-	CASSVAPEGIYGYTF	TGTGCCAGCAGCGTAGCCCCCGAGGGTATCTATGGCTACACCTTC
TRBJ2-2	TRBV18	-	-	CASSPGDTGELFF	TGTGCCAGCTCACCCGGGGACACCGGGGAGCTGTTTTTT
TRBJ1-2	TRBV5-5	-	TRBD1	CASSPEDRQGGYTF	TGTGCCAGCAGCCCGGAGGATAGACAGGGCGGCTACACCTTC
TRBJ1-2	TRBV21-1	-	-	CASSKLGPFRDSLNYGYTF	TGTGCCAGCAGCAAATTAGGGCCATTCAGGGACAGCCTTAACTATGGCTACACCTTC
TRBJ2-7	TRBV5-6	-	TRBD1	CASSLLRQGGKSSYEQYF	TGTGCCAGCAGCTTGCTGCGACAGGGGGGAAAGAGCTCCTACGAGCAGTACTTC
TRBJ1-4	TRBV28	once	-	CASSLREKLFF	TGTGCCAGCAGTTTACGTGAAAAACTGTTTTTT
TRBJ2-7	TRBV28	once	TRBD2	CASSGLAGSRYEQYF	TGTGCCAGCAGTGGACTAGCGGGGTCTAGGTACGAGCAGTACTTC
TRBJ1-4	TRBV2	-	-	CASSDSRRTATNEKLFF	TGTGCCAGCAGTGATTCCAGGCGGACTGCAACTAATGAAAAACTGTTTTTT
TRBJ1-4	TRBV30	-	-	CAWISRATNEKLFF	TGTGCCTGGATTTCGCGGGCAACTAATGAAAAACTGTTTTTT
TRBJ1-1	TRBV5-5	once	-	CASSLQGFNTEAFF	TGTGCCAGCAGCCTACAGGGATTTAACACTGAAGCTTTCTTT
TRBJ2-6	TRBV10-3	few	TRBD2	CAISVGLAGGLSGANVLTF	TGTGCCATCAGTGTTGGGCTAGCGGGAGGTCTTTCTGGGGCCAACGTCCTGACTTTC
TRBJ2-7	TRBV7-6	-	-	CASSLAGVGEQYF	TGTGCCAGCAGCTTAGCGGGAGTCGGAGAGCAGTACTTC
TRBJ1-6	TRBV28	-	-	CASRRWGGGSPLHF	TGTGCCAGCAGGAGATGGGGCGGAGGGTCACCCCTCCACTTT
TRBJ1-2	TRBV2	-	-	CASSGGTNYGYTF	TGTGCCAGCAGTGGCGGTACTAACTATGGCTACACCTTC
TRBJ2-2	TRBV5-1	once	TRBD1	CASSQGTENTGELFF	TGCGCCAGCAGCCAAGGGACAGAGAACACCGGGGAGCTGTTTTTT
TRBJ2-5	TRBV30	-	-	CAWSIIPEAQYF	TGTGCCTGGAGTATAATACCCGAGGCCCAGTACTTC
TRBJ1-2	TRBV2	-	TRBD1	CASSTHRGEGGYTF	TGTGCCAGCAGTACCCACAGGGGGGAGGGAGGCTACACCTTC